A selection of T cell receptor beta chains follows, all from one sample in a study of blood T cell repertoires in COVID-19. The assay was immunoSEQ multiplex PCR, and TCRdb's table has in-frame clones only and misses some. The sample consists of roughly 88,000 clones, less than 75% of them appearing once. The sample comprised peripheral blood. The receptors derive from a woman aged 55-69 years in a cohort sampled during active or convalescent COVID-19. The conserved cysteine and the conserved F or W are not part of the CDR3 here.

V gene,CDR3 length,J gene,CDR3 protein
TRBV3-1/TRBV3-2,14,TRBJ2-4,ASSQDTGEAKNIQY
TRBV5-4,16,TRBJ1-1,ASSLATGRGTMNTEAF
TRBV30,13,TRBJ1-2,AWRDRGYSGGGYT
TRBV5-1,14,TRBJ1-2,ASSLAPLQGEHGYT
TRBV5-3,14,TRBJ1-1,ARSEQPTGGQTEAF
TRBV7-9,17,TRBJ2-5,ASSFPIILAGDYQETQY
TRBV18,13,TRBJ2-2,ASSPGTGLTGELF
TRBV5-6,17,TRBJ2-1,ASSDVNVRGTRSYNEQF
TRBV5-5,15,TRBJ1-2,ASSFNQGLYWNYGYT
TRBV12-3/TRBV12-4,10,TRBJ1-1,ASRGAIAEAF